Below, 28 T cell receptor beta chains from the same sample are listed, as sequenced in a study of T cells in pancreatic ductal adenocarcinoma. The selected patients with pancreatic ductal adenocarcinoma had surgery but no neoadjuvant therapy. Some clones are missing from TCRdb's copy, which holds only in-frame ones; the method was immunoSEQ multiplex PCR. The data hold roughly 5,400 clones, with approximately 91% observed a single time. Sequenced material: pancreatic tumor tissue. These receptors all come from a human donor with pancreatic ductal adenocarcinoma.

CDR3 coding DNA: TGCAGCGTTGAAGTGGCGGCAGGGGCGTCCGAGCAGTACTTC. Translating it yields CSVEVAAGASEQYF. The rearrangement uses TRBV29-1 and TRBJ2-7; tentative D call: TRBD1 (6 bases). Per the germline V gene, CDR1 is SQVTM and CDR2 is ANQGSEA. Trimming removed 1 base from V and 6 bases from J, with 16 bases in between. CDR3 length: 14 residues.

J is TRBJ1-3 and V is TRBV7-9; perhaps TRBD1 as D (6 bases). The CDR3 length is 14 residues. Deletions cut 5 bases from V and 1 base from J, with 9 bases between. Per germline, CDR1 SEHNR and CDR2 FQNEAQ (reference sequence). The chain's CDR3 is CASSPDRSGNTIYF. CDR3 sequence (DNA): TGTGCCAGCAGCCCAGACAGGTCTGGAAACACCATATATTTT.

V is TRBV2 and J is TRBJ2-5, with TRBD1 identical over 9 bases. This CDR3 is 15 amino acids long. The germline V gene has CDR1 SNHLY and CDR2 FYNNEI. The trim removed 2 bases at V and 5 bases at J, leaving 6 bases unmatched. CDR3 nucleotides: TGTGCCAGCAGTGAAAGGGACAGGGTACGGGAGACCCAGTACTTC. Translation gives CASSERDRVRETQYF.

This rearrangement joins TRBV7-9 to TRBJ2-5; D not certain. From germline, CDR1 is SEHNR and CDR2 FQNEAQ (reference sequence). V was cut by 2 bases and J by 5 bases, with 15 bases left in between. This CDR3 has 15 amino acids. The DNA of the CDR3 is TGTGCCAGCAGCTTATCGTTTTCTGGAATGGAGACCCAGTACTTC. As protein: CASSLSFSGMETQYF.

The chain combines TRBV4-2 with TRBJ1-1, with D hard to call. CDR1 is LGHNA, CDR2 YNFKEQ, per germline. V gave up 0 bases and J gave up 8 bases, with 16 bases separating them. CDR3 length equals 15 residues. CDR3 sequence reads: CASSQDLGGPAEAFF. In DNA, the CDR3 is TGTGCCAGCAGCCAAGATCTTGGAGGTCCCGCAGAAGCTTTCTTT.

The V gene is TRBV7-2, the J gene TRBJ2-3, with D possibly being TRBD2 (6 bases). CDR3 size: 15 residues. CDR1 and CDR2 (germline): SGHTA, FQGNSA. V was trimmed by 3 bases and J by 0 bases, leaving 10 bases between them. The CDR3 protein is CASSLDYLSTDTQYF. As DNA, the CDR3 is TGTGCCAGCAGCTTGGACTACCTAAGCACAGATACGCAGTATTTT.

The chain couples TRBV11-2 to TRBJ2-1, with no clear D. CDR3 length equals 13 residues. The germline V gene encodes CDR1 SGHAT and CDR2 FQNNGV. V gave up 3 bases and J gave up 5 bases, with 8 bases separating them. The CDR3 reads CASSFVANNEQFF. CDR3 DNA sequence: TGTGCCAGCAGCTTCGTGGCAAACAATGAGCAGTTCTTC.

V usage is TRBV4-2 and J usage is TRBJ2-3; D is possibly TRBD2 (5 bases). Germline V lookup: CDR1 LGHNA, CDR2 YNFKEQ. The length of the CDR3 is 15 residues. The V gene lost 1 base and the J gene lost 0 bases, with 8 bases spanning the gap. CDR3 nucleotide sequence: TGTGCCAGCAGCCAAGCTAGCAGAAGCACAGATACGCAGTATTTT. This translates into CASSQASRSTDTQYF.

This sequence joins TRBV11-2 and TRBJ2-1, with D tentatively TRBD2 (6 bases). Germline V lookup: CDR1 SGHAT, CDR2 FQNNGV. V was trimmed by 7 bases and J by 5 bases, leaving 18 bases between them. This CDR3 comprises 15 residues. In DNA form, the CDR3 reads TGTGCCAGCATCCCACGGGGGTCACTTCACAATGAGCAGTTCTTC. It codes for CASIPRGSLHNEQFF.

The chain joins TRBV4-1 to TRBJ1-5; 12 bases align to TRBD1. V lost 3 bases to trimming and J lost 4 bases; unmatched junction nucleotides: 13. CDR1 and CDR2 from the germline V gene are MGHRA and YSYEKL. This CDR3 region has 19 residues. The CDR3 here is CASSQIVGGTGGGNQPQHF. CDR3 sequence (DNA): TGCGCCAGCAGCCAGATTGTGGGTGGGACAGGGGGCGGGAATCAGCCCCAGCATTTT.

This chain joins TRBV7-2 and TRBJ2-6; D is uncertain. The length of the CDR3 is 17 residues. Trimming took off 4 bases at V and 1 base at J, with 14 bases between the two ends. Germline CDR1 reads SGHTA; CDR2 reads FQGNSA. As DNA, the CDR3 is TGTGCCAGCAGCTCCACGATCTCCGCGTCTGGGGCCAACGTCCTGACTTTC. Protein product: CASSSTISASGANVLTF.

The V and J genes are TRBV5-1 and TRBJ2-5; maybe TRBD1 (5 bases). Deletions cut 1 base from V and 5 bases from J, with 12 bases between. CDR3 length equals 14 residues. Germline assignment: CDR1 SGHRS and CDR2 YFSETQ. CDR3 bases: TGCGCCAGCAGCTTGCTAGGGGCGAGTGAGACCCAGTACTTC. Amino acids: CASSLLGASETQYF.

This chain links TRBV7-8 with TRBJ2-1; possible D gene TRBD2, 6 bases. The V end lost 8 bases, the J end lost 8 bases, and 19 bases lay between the germline ends. The CDR3 is 14 residues long. Looked up from germline, CDR1 is SGHVS and CDR2 is FQNEAQ. CDR3 amino acids: CASRVEGAGDEQFF. For the CDR3, the DNA is TGTGCCAGCCGAGTGGAGGGAGCCGGCGATGAGCAGTTCTTC.

V is TRBV2 and J is TRBJ2-2; D may be TRBD1 (6 bases). V lost 7 bases and J lost 1, with 10 bases in between. The CDR3 runs 14 residues. Germline-derived CDR1 and CDR2 are SNHLY and FYNNEI. The CDR3 DNA is TGTGCCAGCAAGCACAGGGAGAACACCGGGGAGCTGTTTTTT. Its protein is CASKHRENTGELFF. Using reference TRBV2 and TRBJ2-2 for the parts outside the CDR3, the full variable domain is EPEVTQTPSHQVTQMGQEVILRCVPISNHLYFYWYRQILGQKVEFLVSFYNNEISEKSEIFDDQFSVERPDGSNFTLKIRSTKLEDSAMYFCASKHRENTGELFFGEGSRLTVL.

This clone appeared once. CDR3 nucleotide sequence: TGTGCCAGCAGCCGCGACAGGGGGGGGAGCTCCTATAATTCACCCCTCCACTTT. The encoded protein is CASSRDRGGSSYNSPLHF. V gene TRBV7-6 combines with J gene TRBJ1-6; 9 nucleotides align to TRBD1. Looked up from germline, CDR1 is SGHVS and CDR2 is FNYEAQ. CDR3 size: 18 residues. J gave up 0 bases and V 5 bases, and 8 bases lay outside the gene matches.

The rearrangement uses TRBV18 and TRBJ2-3, with unresolved D. Germline V gene sequence: CDR1 KGHSH, CDR2 LQKENI. This CDR3 spans 13 amino acids. Trimming took 6 bases from V and 2 from J, leaving 9 bases between them. The CDR3 nucleotides read TGTGCCAGCTCCCTTGCGGTCACAGATACGCAGTATTTT. Its translation is CASSLAVTDTQYF.

The rearrangement joins TRBV29-1 to TRBJ1-1; 11 nucleotides align to TRBD1. The CDR3 covers 14 residues. The ends lost 6 bases at V and 4 bases at J; junction bases unmatched: 7. The V gene's germline CDR1 is SQVTM and CDR2 ANQGSEA. CDR3 amino acids: CSVARDRGSTEAFF. CDR3 coding DNA: TGCAGCGTGGCACGGGACAGGGGGTCCACTGAAGCTTTCTTT.

This chain joins TRBV28 and TRBJ2-1; the D gene could be TRBD1 or TRBD2 (5 bases each). Trimming shortened V by 8 bases and J by 0 bases, and 11 bases separated the two germline ends. The CDR3 totals 14 residues. Germline CDR1 and CDR2: MDHEN and SYDVKM. The CDR3: CASARDGSYNEQFF. CDR3 bases: TGTGCCAGCGCAAGGGACGGCTCCTACAATGAGCAGTTCTTC. Using reference TRBV28 and TRBJ2-1 for the parts outside the CDR3, the full variable domain is DVKVTQSSRYLVKRTGEKVFLECVQDMDHENMFWYRQDPGLGLRLIYFSYDVKMKEKGDIPEGYSVSREKKERFSLILESASTNQTSMYLCASARDGSYNEQFFGPGTRLTVL.

The chain combines TRBV11-2 with TRBJ1-5; D remains ambiguous. This CDR3 is 16 amino acids long. Trimming cost V 0 bases and J 0 bases, with 9 bases left between them. CDR1 and CDR2 from the germline V gene are SGHAT and FQNNGV. CDR3 sequence: CASSLEAGYSNQPQHF. CDR3 nucleotides: TGTGCCAGCAGCTTAGAGGCAGGTTATAGCAATCAGCCCCAGCATTTT.

This sequence joins TRBV7-9 and TRBJ2-3, with D perhaps TRBD1 (5 bases). The CDR3 contains 14 residues. Germline V gene data show CDR1 as SEHNR and CDR2 as FQNEAQ (reference sequence). With 1 base removed from V and 2 bases from J, the gap between germline ends came to 7 bases. CDR3: CASSLGQITDTQYF. The CDR3 DNA reads TGTGCCAGCAGCTTAGGACAGATCACAGATACGCAGTATTTT. Full variable domain (missing parts from reference TRBV7-9 and TRBJ2-3): DTGVSQNPRHKITKRGQNVTFRCDPISEHNRLYWYRQTLGQGPEFLTYFQNEAQLEKSRLLSDRFSAERPKGSFSTLEIQRTEQGDSAMYLCASSLGQITDTQYFGPGTRLTVL.

The chain joins TRBV6-4 to TRBJ1-2, with D perhaps matching TRBD1 (5 bases). Trimming took off 5 bases at V and 4 bases at J, with 11 bases between the two ends. In germline, CDR1 is MRHNA, CDR2 SNTAGT. This CDR3 region has 13 residues. The CDR3 is CASSYPDSYGYTF. Written as DNA, the CDR3 is TGTGCCAGCAGTTACCCCGACAGCTATGGCTACACCTTC.

The V call is TRBV28, the J call TRBJ2-1, with TRBD2 matching 9 bases. The CDR3 runs to 14 residues. Unmatched junction bases numbered 12, after V lost 7 bases and J lost 11 bases. Germline V gene data show CDR1 as MDHEN and CDR2 as SYDVKM. The CDR3 coding sequence is TGTGCCAGCACCAAATCTAGCGGGAATACCCAGCAGTTCTTC. This gives the protein CASTKSSGNTQQFF.

The rearrangement joins TRBV5-1 to TRBJ1-4; weak D call: TRBD1 (5 bases). CDR3 length equals 16 residues. V dropped 1 base and J dropped 5 bases, with 15 bases sitting between them. CDR1 is SGHRS and CDR2 is YFSETQ in the germline V gene. The CDR3 DNA reads TGCGCCAGCAGCTTGCTTGCTGGGACGGGGAATGAAAAACTGTTTTTT. Amino acids: CASSLLAGTGNEKLFF.

V usage is TRBV4-3 and J usage is TRBJ2-5; D unclear. The V gene lost 6 bases and the J gene lost 3 bases, with 17 bases spanning the gap. CDR1 and CDR2 (germline): LGHNA, YSLEER. This CDR3 is 15 amino acids long. CDR3 sequence (DNA): TGCGCCAGCAGTCCATCCGGTAGTTCCGAAGAGACCCAGTACTTC. This gives the protein CASSPSGSSEETQYF.

V gene TRBV19 combines with J gene TRBJ2-2; D assignment may be TRBD1 or TRBD2 (7 bases each). V gave up 10 bases and J gave up 5 bases, with 20 bases separating them. In germline, CDR1 is LNHDA, CDR2 SQIVND (reference sequence). This CDR3 contains 15 residues. The DNA of the CDR3 is TGTGCCACTTTACCAGGGGGGGCGCGGACCGGGGAGCTGTTTTTT. It codes for CATLPGGARTGELFF. The complete variable domain, with remaining parts taken from reference TRBV19 and TRBJ2-2, reads DGGITQSPKYLFRKEGQNVTLSCEQNLNHDAMYWYRQDPGQGLRLIYYSQIVNDFQKGDIAEGYSVSREKKESFPLTVTSAQKNPTAFYLCATLPGGARTGELFFGEGSRLTVL.

This chain uses TRBV27 with TRBJ2-7, with 16 bases matching TRBD2. The CDR3 totals 14 residues. Germline V CDR1 and CDR2: MNHEY, SMNVEV (reference sequence). V trimming: 6 bases; J trimming: 9 bases; junction bases outside the gene matches: 5. The CDR3, as DNA: TGTGCCAGCAGACCGGGACTAGCGGGAGGGGGGCAGTACTTC. Protein: CASRPGLAGGGQYF.

The chain is built from TRBV27 and TRBJ1-1; tentative D call: TRBD1 (6 bases). The germline V gene has CDR1 MNHEY and CDR2 SMNVEV (reference sequence). This CDR3 comprises 14 residues. The V gene lost 8 bases and the J gene lost 7 bases, with 20 bases spanning the gap. The CDR3 DNA sequence: TGTGCCAGCGGGGGGACACGTATGGTCTTTGAAGCTTTCTTT. Its protein product is CASGGTRMVFEAFF.

The J gene is TRBJ1-2, the V gene TRBV11-2; 9 positions agree with TRBD1. This CDR3 region has 15 residues. CDR1 is SGHAT, CDR2 FQNNGV, per germline. V shed 0 bases and J 5 bases; nucleotides not matched to a gene: 4. CDR3 amino acids: CASSLDFGTGYGYTF. Written as DNA, the CDR3 is TGTGCCAGCAGCTTAGATTTTGGGACAGGGTATGGCTACACCTTC. Full variable domain (remainder filled in from reference TRBV11-2 and TRBJ1-2): EAGVAQSPRYKIIEKRQSVAFWCNPISGHATLYWYQQILGQGPKLLIQFQNNGVVDDSQLPKDRFSAERLKGVDSTLKIQPAKLEDSAVYLCASSLDFGTGYGYTFGSGTRLTVV.